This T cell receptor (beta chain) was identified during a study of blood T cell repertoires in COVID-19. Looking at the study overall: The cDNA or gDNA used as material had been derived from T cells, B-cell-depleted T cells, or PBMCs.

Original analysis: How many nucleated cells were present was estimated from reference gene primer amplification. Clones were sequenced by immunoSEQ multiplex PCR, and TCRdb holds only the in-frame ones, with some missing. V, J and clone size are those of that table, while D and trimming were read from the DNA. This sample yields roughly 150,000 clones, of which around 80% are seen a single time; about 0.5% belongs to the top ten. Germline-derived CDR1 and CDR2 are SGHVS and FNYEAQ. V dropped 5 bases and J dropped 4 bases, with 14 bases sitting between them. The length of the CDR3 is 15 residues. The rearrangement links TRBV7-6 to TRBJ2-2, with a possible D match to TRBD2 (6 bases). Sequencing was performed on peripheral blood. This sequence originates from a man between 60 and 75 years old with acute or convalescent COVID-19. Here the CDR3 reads CASSLQGGGTGELFF. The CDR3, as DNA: TGTGCCAGCAGCCTTCAGGGAGGTGGCACCGGGGAGCTGTTTTTT.